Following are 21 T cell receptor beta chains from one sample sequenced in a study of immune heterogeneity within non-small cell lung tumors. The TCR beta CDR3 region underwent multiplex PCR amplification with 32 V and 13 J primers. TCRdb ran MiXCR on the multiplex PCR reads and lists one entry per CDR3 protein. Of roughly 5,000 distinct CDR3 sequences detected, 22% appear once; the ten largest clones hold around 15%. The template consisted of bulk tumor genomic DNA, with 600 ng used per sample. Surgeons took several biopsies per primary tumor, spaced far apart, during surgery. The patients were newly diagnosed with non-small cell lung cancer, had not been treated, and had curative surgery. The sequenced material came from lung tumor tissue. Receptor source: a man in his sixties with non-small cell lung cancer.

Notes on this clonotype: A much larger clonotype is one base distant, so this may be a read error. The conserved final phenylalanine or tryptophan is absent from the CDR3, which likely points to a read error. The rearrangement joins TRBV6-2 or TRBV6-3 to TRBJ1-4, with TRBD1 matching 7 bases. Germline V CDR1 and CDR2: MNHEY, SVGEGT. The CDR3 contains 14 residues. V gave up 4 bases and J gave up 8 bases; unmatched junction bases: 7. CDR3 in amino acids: CASSSGQLREKLFL. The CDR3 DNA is TGTGCCAGCAGTTCGGGACAGCTCCGGGAAAAACTGTTTCTT.

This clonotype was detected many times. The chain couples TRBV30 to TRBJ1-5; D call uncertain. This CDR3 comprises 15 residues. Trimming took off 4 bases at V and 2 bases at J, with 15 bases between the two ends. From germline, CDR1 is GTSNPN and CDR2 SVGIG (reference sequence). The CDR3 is CAWTSDLERNQPQHF. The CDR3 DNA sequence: TGTGCCTGGACTTCGGACCTCGAACGCAATCAGCCCCAGCATTTT.

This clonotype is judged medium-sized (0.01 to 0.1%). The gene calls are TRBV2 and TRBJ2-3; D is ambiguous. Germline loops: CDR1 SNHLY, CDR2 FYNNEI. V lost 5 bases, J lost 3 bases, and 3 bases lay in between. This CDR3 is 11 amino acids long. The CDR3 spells CASSLTDTQYF. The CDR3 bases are TGTGCCAGCAGTCTGACAGATACGCAGTATTTT.

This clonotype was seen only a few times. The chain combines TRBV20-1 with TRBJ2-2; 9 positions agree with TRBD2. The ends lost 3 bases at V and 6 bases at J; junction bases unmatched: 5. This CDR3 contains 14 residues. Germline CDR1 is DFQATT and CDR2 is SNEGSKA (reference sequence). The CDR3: CSASKAGGPGELFF. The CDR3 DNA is TGCAGTGCTAGCAAGGCGGGAGGGCCCGGGGAGCTGTTTTTT.

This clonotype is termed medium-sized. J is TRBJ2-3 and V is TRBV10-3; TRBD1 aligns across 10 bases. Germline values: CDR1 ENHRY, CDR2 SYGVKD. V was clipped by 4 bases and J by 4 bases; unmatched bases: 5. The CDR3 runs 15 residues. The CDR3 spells CAISAAGQGSDTQYF. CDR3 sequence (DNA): TGTGCCATCAGTGCAGCGGGACAGGGGTCAGATACGCAGTATTTT.

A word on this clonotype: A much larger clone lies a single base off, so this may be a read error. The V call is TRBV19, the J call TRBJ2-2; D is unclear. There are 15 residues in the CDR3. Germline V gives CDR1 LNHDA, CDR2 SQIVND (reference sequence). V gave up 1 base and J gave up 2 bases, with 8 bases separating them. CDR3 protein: CASSIGETNTGELFF. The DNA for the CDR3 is TGTGCCAGTAGTATAGGAGAGACTAACACCGGGGAGCTGTTTTTT.

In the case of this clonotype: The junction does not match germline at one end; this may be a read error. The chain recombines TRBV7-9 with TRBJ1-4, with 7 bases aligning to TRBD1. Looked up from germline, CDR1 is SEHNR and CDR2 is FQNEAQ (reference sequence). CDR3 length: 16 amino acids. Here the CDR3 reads CASRFRQGPTNERLFF. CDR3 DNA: TGTGCCAGCAGGTTCAGACAGGGCCCAACTAATGAAAGACTGTTTTTT.

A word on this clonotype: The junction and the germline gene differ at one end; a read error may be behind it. CDR3 protein: CDISDGVFTYEQYF. As DNA, the CDR3 is TGTGACATCAGTGATGGGGTTTTTACCTACGAGCAGTACTTC. The chain joins TRBV10-3 to TRBJ2-7; no clear D gene. CDR3 size: 14 residues. CDR1 and CDR2 from the germline V gene are ENHRY and SYGVKD.

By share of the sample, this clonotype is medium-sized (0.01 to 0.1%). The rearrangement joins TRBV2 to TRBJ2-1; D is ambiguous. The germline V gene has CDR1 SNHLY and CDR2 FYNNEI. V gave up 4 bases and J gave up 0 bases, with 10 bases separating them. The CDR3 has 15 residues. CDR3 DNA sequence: TGTGCCAGCAGTGCGTTGGCTGCCTCCTACAATGAGCAGTTCTTC. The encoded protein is CASSALAASYNEQFF.

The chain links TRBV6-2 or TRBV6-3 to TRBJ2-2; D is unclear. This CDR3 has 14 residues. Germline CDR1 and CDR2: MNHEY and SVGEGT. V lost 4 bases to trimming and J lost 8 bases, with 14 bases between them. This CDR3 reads CASSFLLGTGELFF. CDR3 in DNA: TGTGCCAGCAGTTTCCTTCTAGGCACAGGGGAGCTGTTTTTT.

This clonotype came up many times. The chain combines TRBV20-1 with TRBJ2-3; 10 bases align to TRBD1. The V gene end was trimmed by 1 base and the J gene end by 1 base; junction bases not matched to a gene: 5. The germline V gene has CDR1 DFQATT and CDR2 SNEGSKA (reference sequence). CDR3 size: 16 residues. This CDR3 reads CSARADRGWGTDTQYF. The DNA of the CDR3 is TGCAGTGCTAGAGCGGACAGGGGGTGGGGCACAGATACGCAGTATTTT.

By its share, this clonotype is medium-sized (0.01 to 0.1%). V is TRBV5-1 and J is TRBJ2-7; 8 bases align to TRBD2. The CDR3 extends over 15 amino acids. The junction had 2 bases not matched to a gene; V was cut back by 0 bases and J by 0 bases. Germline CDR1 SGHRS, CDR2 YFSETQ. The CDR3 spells CASSLGLAGSYEQYF. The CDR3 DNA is TGCGCCAGCAGCTTGGGGCTAGCGGGCTCCTACGAGCAGTACTTC.

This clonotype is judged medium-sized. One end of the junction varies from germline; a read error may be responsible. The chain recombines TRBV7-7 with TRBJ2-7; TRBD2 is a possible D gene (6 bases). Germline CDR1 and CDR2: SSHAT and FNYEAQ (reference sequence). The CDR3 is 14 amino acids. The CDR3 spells CASSPFEAGYEQYF. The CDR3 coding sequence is TGTGCTAGCAGCCCTTTTGAGGCGGGATACGAGCAGTACTTC. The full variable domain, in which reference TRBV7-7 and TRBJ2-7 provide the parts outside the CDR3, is GAGVSQSPRYKVTKRGQDVTLRCDPISSHATLYWYQQALGQGPEFLTYFNYEAQPDKSGLPSDRFSAERPEGSISTLTIQRTEQRDSAMYRCASSPFEAGYEQYFGPGTRLTVT.

The CDR3 loop is CASSLAIGRTNNEQFF. In DNA form, the CDR3 reads TGTGCCAGCAGCTTAGCTATCGGGAGGACTAACAATGAGCAGTTCTTC. The gene calls are TRBV7-9 and TRBJ2-1, with 7 bases fitting TRBD2. The CDR3 has 16 residues. CDR1 is SEHNR, CDR2 FQNEAQ, per germline (reference sequence). The J segment lost 5 bases and the V segment lost 0 bases, leaving 7 bases of the junction unmatched.

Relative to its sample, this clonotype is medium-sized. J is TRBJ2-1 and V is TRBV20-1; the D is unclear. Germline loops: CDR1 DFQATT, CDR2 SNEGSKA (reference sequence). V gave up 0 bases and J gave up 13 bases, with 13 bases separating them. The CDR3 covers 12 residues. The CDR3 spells CSARDSGNRQFF. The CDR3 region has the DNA TGCAGTGCTAGAGATAGTGGGAACAGACAGTTCTTC.

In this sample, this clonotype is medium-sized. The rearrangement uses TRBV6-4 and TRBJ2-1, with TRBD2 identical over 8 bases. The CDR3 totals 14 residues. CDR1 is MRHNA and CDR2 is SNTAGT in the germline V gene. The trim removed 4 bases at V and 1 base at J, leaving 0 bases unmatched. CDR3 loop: CASSAGGSYNEQFF. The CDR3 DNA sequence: TGTGCCAGCAGTGCGGGAGGGTCCTACAATGAGCAGTTCTTC.

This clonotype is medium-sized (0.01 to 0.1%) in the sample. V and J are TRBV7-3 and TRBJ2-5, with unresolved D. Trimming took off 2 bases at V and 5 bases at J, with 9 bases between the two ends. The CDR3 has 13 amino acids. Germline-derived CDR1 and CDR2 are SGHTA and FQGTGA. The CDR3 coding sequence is TGTGCCAGCAGCTTAGGACCACAGGAGACCCAGTACTTC. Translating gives CASSLGPQETQYF.

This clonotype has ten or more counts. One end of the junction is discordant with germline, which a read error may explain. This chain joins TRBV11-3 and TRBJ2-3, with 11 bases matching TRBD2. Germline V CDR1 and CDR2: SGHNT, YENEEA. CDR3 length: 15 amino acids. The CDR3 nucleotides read TGTGCCAGCAGCTCCAGGAGTCTAGCGGGAGGCGGTAGGAATTTT. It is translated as CASSSRSLAGGGRNF.

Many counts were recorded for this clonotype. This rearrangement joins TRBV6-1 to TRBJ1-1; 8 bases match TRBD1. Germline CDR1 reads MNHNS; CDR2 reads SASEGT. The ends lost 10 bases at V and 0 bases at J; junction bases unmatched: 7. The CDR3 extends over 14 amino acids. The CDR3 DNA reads TGTGCCACACGACAGGGGCCCATGAACACTGAAGCTTTCTTT. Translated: CATRQGPMNTEAFF.

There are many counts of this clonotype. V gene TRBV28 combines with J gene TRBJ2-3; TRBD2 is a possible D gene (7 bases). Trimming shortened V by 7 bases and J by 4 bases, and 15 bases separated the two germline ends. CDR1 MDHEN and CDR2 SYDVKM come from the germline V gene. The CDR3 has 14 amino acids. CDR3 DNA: TGTGCCAGCACCCTGGGGGGGCTAGCAGATACGCAGTATTTT. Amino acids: CASTLGGLADTQYF.

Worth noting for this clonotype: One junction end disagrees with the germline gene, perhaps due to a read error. This CDR3 reads CARTRGVGRGEDQPEHF. CDR3 DNA sequence: TGTGCCAGAACCCGGGGGGTAGGCAGGGGAGAAGATCAGCCCGAGCATTTT. This chain connects TRBV28 to TRBJ1-5; tentatively, D is TRBD1 (6 bases). CDR1 and CDR2 from the germline V gene are MDHEN and SYDVKM. This CDR3 contains 17 residues. Full variable domain (outside the CDR3, taken from reference TRBV28 and TRBJ1-5): DVKVTQSSRYLVKRTGEKVFLECVQDMDHENMFWYRQDPGLGLRLIYFSYDVKMKEKGDIPEGYSVSREKKERFSLILESASTNQTSMYLCARTRGVGRGEDQPEHFGDGTRLSIL.